The 18 T cell receptor beta chains listed next were all sequenced from one sample in a study of OX40 agonist ivuxolimab in advanced cancers. Assay: immunoSEQ multiplex PCR; the TCRdb copy retains only in-frame clones and omits some. The sample consists of about 83,000 clones, approximately 90% of them appearing once. The sample was CD4+ or CD8+ T cells sorted from blood, taken in a trial of the OX40 agonist ivuxolimab. Every receptor here comes from an adult with an advanced solid tumor such as melanoma, head and neck, liver or kidney cancer.

The rearrangement uses TRBV30 and TRBJ2-2, with D possibly TRBD2 on 6 matching bases. Germline lookup yields CDR1 GTSNPN and CDR2 SVGIG (reference sequence). V was shortened by 4 bases and J by 1 base, with 7 bases between the two germline ends. The CDR3 extends over 13 amino acids. CDR3 in amino acids: CAWKGLNTGELFF. The DNA for the CDR3 is TGTGCCTGGAAGGGACTGAACACCGGGGAGCTGTTTTTT.

This clone was observed a handful of times. The J gene is TRBJ1-2, the V gene TRBV5-6; D perhaps matches TRBD1 (5 bases). V lost 0 bases to trimming and J lost 3 bases, with 12 bases between them. Germline V CDR1 and CDR2: SGHDT, YYEEEE. The CDR3 has 15 residues. The chain's CDR3 is CASSLGRAVDYGYTF. The CDR3, as DNA: TGTGCCAGCAGCTTGGGCAGGGCCGTCGACTATGGCTACACCTTC.

This clone was seen a single time. The chain couples TRBV12-1 to TRBJ2-2. TRBV12-1 is tagged as a pseudogene. The CDR3 sequence is 16 residues long. This CDR3 is CASSSKGRDNTGELFF. CDR3 in DNA: TGTGCCAGCAGCTCCAAAGGTCGGGACAACACCGGGGAGCTGTTTTTT.

The chain combines TRBV19 with TRBJ1-1, with TRBD1 matching over 7 bases. The CDR3 totals 14 residues. V was pared by 8 bases and J by 4 bases, with 10 bases of the junction left unmatched. Germline CDR1 reads LNHDA; CDR2 reads SQIVND (reference sequence). The DNA of the CDR3 is TGTGCCAGTGGGAGAACAGGGGCGAGCACTGAAGCTTTCTTT. It encodes CASGRTGASTEAFF.

This chain uses TRBV7-2 with TRBJ2-7, with 9 bases lining up with TRBD2. This CDR3 has 16 residues. The germline CDR1 and CDR2 sequences are SGHTA and FQGNSA. The V gene end was trimmed by 5 bases and the J gene end by 4 bases; junction bases not matched to a gene: 12. The CDR3 nucleotides read TGTGCCAGCAGCCCCAGGGCGGCGGGAGGGGAGTACGAGCAGTACTTC. Its translation: CASSPRAAGGEYEQYF.

This clone appeared a few times. The CDR3 spells CASSHGWTGIYNEQFF. In DNA form, the CDR3 reads TGTGCCAGCAGCCACGGATGGACAGGGATCTACAATGAGCAGTTCTTC. The V gene is TRBV28, the J gene TRBJ2-1, with 8 bases that match TRBD1. The germline gives CDR1 MDHEN, CDR2 SYDVKM. The CDR3 has 16 residues. V lost 6 bases to trimming and J lost 3 bases; unmatched junction nucleotides: 10.

The rearrangement uses TRBV29-1 and TRBJ2-7, with 7 bases matching TRBD1. The germline gives CDR1 SQVTM, CDR2 ANQGSEA. J lost 3 bases, V lost 4 bases, and 6 bases had no gene match. There are 13 residues in the CDR3. CDR3 loop: CSVGLGQYYEQYF. The CDR3 DNA follows: TGCAGCGTTGGATTGGGACAGTACTACGAGCAGTACTTC.

The chain carries TRBV9 and TRBJ2-5, with D maybe TRBD2 (5 bases). The germline V and J ends were trimmed by 0 bases and 5 bases, with 14 bases remaining between them. The CDR3 spans 15 residues. CDR1 SGDLS and CDR2 YYNGEE come from the germline V gene. The CDR3 DNA follows: TGTGCCAGCAGCGTAGGCGTCGGGGTGGTTGAGACCCAGTACTTC. Residues: CASSVGVGVVETQYF.

This chain links TRBV18 with TRBJ2-1; possibly TRBD2 for D (6 bases). Germline V gene lookup returns CDR1 KGHSH and CDR2 LQKENI. Trimming stripped 6 bases from V and 5 bases from J, with 14 bases between. The CDR3 loop spans 14 amino acids. The CDR3 nucleotides are TGTGCCAGCTCTCTCGACCGCGGGGACAATGAGCAGTTCTTC. This encodes CASSLDRGDNEQFF. The complete variable domain, with remaining parts taken from reference TRBV18 and TRBJ2-1, reads NAGVMQNPRHLVRRRGQEARLRCSPMKGHSHVYWYRQLPEEGLKFMVYLQKENIIDESGMPKERFSAEFPKEGPSILRIQQVVRGDSAAYFCASSLDRGDNEQFFGPGTRLTVL.

V usage is TRBV7-3 and J usage is TRBJ2-3; TRBD2 aligns across 10 bases. The CDR3 loop spans 16 amino acids. Germline CDR1 SGHTA, CDR2 FQGTGA. The trim removed 2 bases at V and 3 bases at J, leaving 5 bases unmatched. This CDR3 is CASSLAPAGGTDTQYF. CDR3 nucleotides: TGTGCCAGCAGCTTAGCCCCAGCGGGGGGGACAGATACGCAGTATTTT.

V usage is TRBV10-1 and J usage is TRBJ2-1, with TRBD2 matching 11 bases. With 0 bases clipped from V and 3 bases from J, the junction kept 1 base outside the gene matches. Per the germline V gene, CDR1 is WNHNN and CDR2 is SYGVQD (reference sequence). CDR3 length equals 16 residues. The CDR3 reads CASSESGTSGYNEQFF. As DNA, the CDR3 is TGCGCCAGCAGTGAGTCCGGGACTAGCGGCTACAATGAGCAGTTCTTC.

The rearrangement uses TRBV10-3 and TRBJ1-2, with a tentative D call TRBD1 (5 bases). The CDR3 spans 14 residues. The V gene's germline CDR1 is ENHRY and CDR2 SYGVKD. The V end lost 6 bases, the J end lost 5 bases, and 16 bases lay between the germline ends. The CDR3 protein is CAIRGSDRVYGYTF. The CDR3 DNA sequence: TGTGCCATCAGGGGTAGTGACAGAGTTTATGGCTACACCTTC.

This chain links TRBV11-3 with TRBJ2-7; 10 bases map to TRBD1. V lost 4 bases and J lost 1; bases outside the gene matches: 7. Germline-derived CDR1 and CDR2 are SGHNT and YENEEA. The CDR3 is 16 residues long. The CDR3 here is CASSSPRDRGSYEQYF. CDR3 DNA sequence: TGTGCCAGCAGCTCCCCCCGGGACAGGGGTTCCTACGAGCAGTACTTC.

This chain uses TRBV6-1 with TRBJ2-7, with 9 bases matching TRBD1. CDR1 and CDR2 from the germline V gene are MNHNS and SASEGT. The CDR3 loop spans 14 amino acids. J was trimmed by 5 bases and V by 4 bases; bases with no gene match: 6. CDR3 bases: TGTGCCAGCAGTGTACAGGGGGCGTTAGACGAGCAGTACTTC. Translating it yields CASSVQGALDEQYF.

The chain links TRBV7-2 to TRBJ1-2, with D unresolved. CDR1 is SGHTA and CDR2 is FQGNSA in the germline V gene. This CDR3 is 14 amino acids long. Trimming stripped 2 bases from V and 4 bases from J, with 11 bases between. CDR3 residues: CASSLLVQSYGYTF. CDR3 nucleotide sequence: TGTGCCAGCAGCTTATTAGTACAGTCCTATGGCTACACCTTC.

The chain carries TRBV6-5 and TRBJ2-1, with TRBD1 matching over 7 bases. Germline assignment: CDR1 MNHEY and CDR2 SVGAGI. Germline trimming cut 6 bases from V and 8 bases from J; bases unmatched to any gene: 4. CDR3 size: 12 residues. DNA for the CDR3: TGTGCCAGCAGCTCACAGGGGTATGAGCAGTTCTTC. Its translation is CASSSQGYEQFF.

The rearrangement uses TRBV5-1 and TRBJ1-2; D is possibly TRBD1 (5 bases). The CDR3 is made up of 13 amino acids. Germline lookup yields CDR1 SGHRS and CDR2 YFSETQ. The V gene lost 4 bases and the J gene lost 8 bases, with 15 bases spanning the gap. The CDR3 protein is CASSPQGREGYTF. Written as DNA, the CDR3 is TGCGCCAGCAGCCCCCAGGGCAGGGAAGGCTACACCTTC.

The chain employs TRBV30 and TRBJ1-6; a weak D match, TRBD1 (6 bases). The CDR3 contains 18 residues. V lost 1 base to trimming and J lost 6 bases, with 22 bases between them. Per germline, CDR1 GTSNPN and CDR2 SVGIG (reference sequence). DNA of the CDR3: TGTGCCTGGAGTGGGGGAGATTCTTCAGGGGCGAGTAATTCACCCCTCCACTTT. Its protein is CAWSGGDSSGASNSPLHF.